This T cell receptor beta chain was captured by sequencing in a study of T cell changes during pregnancy in multiple sclerosis. Repertoires were generated with immunoSEQ multiplex PCR, while TCRdb's copy carries only in-frame clones and drops some. The data contain tens of thousands of clones, roughly 90% of them singletons. The source of this sequence is a female donor with multiple sclerosis, enrolled in a pregnancy study. The sample consisted of peripheral blood, taken in the second trimester of pregnancy.

The CDR3 DNA sequence: TGTGCCAGCAGCGTAGACCCCGCCAGGGTCTATGGCTACACCTTC. Translating it yields CASSVDPARVYGYTF. The chain carries TRBV9 and TRBJ1-2, with TRBD1 as a possible D gene (5 bases). V was clipped by 0 bases and J by 4 bases, with 13 bases between them. This CDR3 spans 15 amino acids. Germline CDR1 reads SGDLS; CDR2 reads YYNGEE.